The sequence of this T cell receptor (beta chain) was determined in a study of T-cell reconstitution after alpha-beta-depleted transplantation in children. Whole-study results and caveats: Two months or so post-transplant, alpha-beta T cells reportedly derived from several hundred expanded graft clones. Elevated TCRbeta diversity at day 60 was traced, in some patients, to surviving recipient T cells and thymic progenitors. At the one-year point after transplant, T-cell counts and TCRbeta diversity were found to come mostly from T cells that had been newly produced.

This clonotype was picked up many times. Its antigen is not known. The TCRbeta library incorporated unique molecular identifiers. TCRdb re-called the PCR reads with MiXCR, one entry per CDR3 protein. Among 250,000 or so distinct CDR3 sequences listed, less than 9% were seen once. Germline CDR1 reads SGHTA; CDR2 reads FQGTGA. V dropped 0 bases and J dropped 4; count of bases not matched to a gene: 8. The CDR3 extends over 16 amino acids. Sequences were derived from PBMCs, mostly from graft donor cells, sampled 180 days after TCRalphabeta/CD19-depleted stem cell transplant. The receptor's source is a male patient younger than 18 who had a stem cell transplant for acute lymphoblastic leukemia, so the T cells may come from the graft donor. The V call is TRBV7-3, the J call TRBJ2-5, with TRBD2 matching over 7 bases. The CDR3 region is CASSLTSGGGAETQYF. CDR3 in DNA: TGTGCCAGCAGCTTAACCTCTGGGGGAGGGGCAGAGACCCAGTACTTC. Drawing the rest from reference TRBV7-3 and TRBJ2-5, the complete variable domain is GAGVSQTPSNKVTEKGKYVELRCDPISGHTALYWYRQSLGQGPEFLIYFQGTGAADDSGLPNDRFFAVRPEGSVSTLKIQRTERGDSAVYLCASSLTSGGGAETQYFGPGTRLLVL.